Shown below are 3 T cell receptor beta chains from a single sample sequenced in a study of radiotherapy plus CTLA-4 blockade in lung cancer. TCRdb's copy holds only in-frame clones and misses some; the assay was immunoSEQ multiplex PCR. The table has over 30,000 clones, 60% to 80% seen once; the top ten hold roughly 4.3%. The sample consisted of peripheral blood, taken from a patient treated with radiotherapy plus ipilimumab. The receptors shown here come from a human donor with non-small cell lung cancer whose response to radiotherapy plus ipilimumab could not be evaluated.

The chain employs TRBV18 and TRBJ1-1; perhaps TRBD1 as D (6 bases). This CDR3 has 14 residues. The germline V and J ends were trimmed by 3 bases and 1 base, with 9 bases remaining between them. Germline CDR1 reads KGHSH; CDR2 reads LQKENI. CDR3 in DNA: TGTGCCAGCTCACCGGGACAAACGAACACTGAAGCTTTCTTT. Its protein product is CASSPGQTNTEAFF.

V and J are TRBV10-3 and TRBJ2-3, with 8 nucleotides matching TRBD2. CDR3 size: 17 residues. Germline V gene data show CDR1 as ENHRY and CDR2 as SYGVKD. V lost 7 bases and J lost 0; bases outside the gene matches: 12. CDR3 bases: TGTGCCATCAAACCCTCGACGGGAGGGACTAGCACAGATACGCAGTATTTT. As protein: CAIKPSTGGTSTDTQYF.

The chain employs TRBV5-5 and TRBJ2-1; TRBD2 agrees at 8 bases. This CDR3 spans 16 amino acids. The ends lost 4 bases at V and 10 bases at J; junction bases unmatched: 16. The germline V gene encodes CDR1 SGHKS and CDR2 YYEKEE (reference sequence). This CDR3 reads CASSLSTSALSWEQFF. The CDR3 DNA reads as TGTGCCAGCAGCCTTTCGACTAGCGCCCTAAGCTGGGAGCAGTTCTTC.